Listed below are T cell receptor beta chains from one sample, sequenced in a study of blood T cell repertoires in COVID-19. Assay used: immunoSEQ multiplex PCR; TCRdb lists only in-frame clones, some missing. The table has about 180,000 clones, more than 90% seen once. Source material: peripheral blood. The receptors derive from a middle-aged man with acute or convalescent COVID-19. CDR3s include the opening cysteine and the closing phenylalanine or tryptophan. The order of the fields is D gene, V gene, J gene, clone size, CDR3 protein, CDR3 DNA. D genes are given only for firm matches. Some rows mark clone size as missing; the rest say once, few, many or name a class of expanded clone.

-	TRBV18	TRBJ2-2	many	CASSSRQAGIGELFF	TGTGCCAGCTCATCCCGACAGGCTGGGATCGGGGAGCTGTTTTTT
TRBD1	TRBV2	TRBJ2-7	-	CASMTGGLHEQYF	TGTGCCAGCATGACAGGGGGCCTACACGAGCAGTACTTC
TRBD1	TRBV13	TRBJ2-3	-	CASSSLRDRGSTDTQYF	TGTGCCAGCAGCTCTCTCAGGGACAGGGGAAGCACAGATACGCAGTATTTT
TRBD1	TRBV7-3	TRBJ2-2	-	CASSATGPNTGELFF	TGTGCCAGCAGCGCGACAGGGCCGAACACCGGGGAGCTGTTTTTT
TRBD1	TRBV7-8	TRBJ1-1	-	CASRPEDRPNTEAFF	TGTGCCAGCAGACCAGAGGACAGGCCGAACACTGAAGCTTTCTTT
-	TRBV5-5	TRBJ2-7	-	CASSLTGYTYEQYF	TGTGCCAGCAGCTTGACAGGGTATACCTACGAGCAGTACTTC
-	TRBV24-1	TRBJ2-1	-	CATSDLRRTGDNEQFF	TGTGCCACCAGTGACCTCCGTCGTACGGGAGACAATGAGCAGTTCTTC
-	TRBV28	TRBJ1-2	-	CASRGLRWGYGYTF	TGTGCCAGCAGGGGACTTCGGTGGGGCTATGGCTACACCTTC
-	TRBV12-3/TRBV12-4	TRBJ2-5	-	CASRAAGETQYF	TGTGCCAGCAGAGCCGCGGGAGAGACCCAGTACTTC
TRBD2	TRBV3-1/TRBV3-2	TRBJ2-2	-	CASSHTPGTSGRVNTGELFF	TGTGCCAGCAGTCACACCCCCGGGACTAGCGGGAGAGTGAACACCGGGGAGCTGTTTTTT
TRBD1	TRBV6-1	TRBJ2-7	many	CASSERGTGSYEQYF	TGTGCCAGCAGTGAAAGAGGGACAGGGTCCTACGAGCAGTACTTC
TRBD1	TRBV9	TRBJ2-1	-	CASSSRQGSYNEQFF	TGTGCCAGCAGCTCCAGACAGGGCTCCTACAATGAGCAGTTCTTC
TRBD1	TRBV27	TRBJ1-3	-	CASRPQGFATSGNTIYF	TGTGCCAGCAGGCCACAGGGGTTCGCAACCTCTGGAAACACCATATATTTT
TRBD1	TRBV5-4	TRBJ1-1	-	CASSWPGTEVPEAFF	TGTGCCAGCAGCTGGCCCGGGACAGAAGTACCTGAAGCTTTCTTT
TRBD1	TRBV28	TRBJ1-6	few	CASSSPGQINSPLHF	TGTGCCAGCAGTTCCCCGGGACAGATTAATTCACCCCTCCACTTT
-	TRBV4-3	TRBJ1-6	-	CASSQAPGAPLHF	TGCGCCAGCAGCCAAGCTCCAGGGGCACCCCTCCACTTT
TRBD2	TRBV4-1	TRBJ2-2	-	CASSQGGILAGGVTGELFF	TGCGCCAGCAGCCAGGGTGGGATACTAGCGGGAGGAGTTACCGGGGAGCTGTTTTTT
-	TRBV6-4	TRBJ2-5	-	CASSDSKSDGDGETQYF	TGTGCCAGCAGTGACTCGAAATCGGACGGGGATGGGGAGACCCAGTACTTC
TRBD2	TRBV27	TRBJ2-7	-	CASSAGTSSYEQYF	TGTGCCAGCAGTGCCGGGACTAGTAGTTACGAGCAGTACTTC
-	TRBV7-8	TRBJ1-1	-	CASSLGFGLDTEAFF	TGTGCCAGCAGCTTAGGTTTCGGGTTAGACACTGAAGCTTTCTTT
-	TRBV6-5	TRBJ1-5	-	CASSSSYSNQPQHF	TGTGCCAGCAGTAGCTCGTATAGCAATCAGCCCCAGCATTTT
-	TRBV4-2	TRBJ1-1	-	CASSQEGGTEAFF	TGTGCCAGCAGCCAAGAGGGGGGGACTGAAGCTTTCTTT
-	TRBV10-3	TRBJ2-3	-	CAISESRLSDTQYF	TGTGCCATCAGTGAGTCTCGACTGTCAGATACGCAGTATTTT
TRBD2	TRBV7-9	TRBJ2-1	-	CAVGTSGNNEQFF	TGTGCAGTGGGGACTAGCGGGAACAATGAGCAGTTCTTC
-	TRBV7-2	TRBJ2-3	once	CASSFSGYTDTQYF	TGTGCCAGCAGCTTTTCAGGGTACACAGATACGCAGTATTTT
-	TRBV28	TRBJ1-2	-	CASHSLVGRGWVLYGYTF	TGTGCCAGTCACAGTTTAGTGGGCAGGGGTTGGGTCCTCTATGGCTACACCTTC
TRBD1	TRBV28	TRBJ1-5	-	CASSFLDRGRQPQHF	TGTGCCAGCAGTTTTCTCGACAGGGGGCGTCAGCCCCAGCATTTT
-	TRBV6-6	TRBJ2-1	once	CASSYSGQGTGNEQFF	TGTGCCAGCAGTTACTCGGGGCAGGGGACGGGTAATGAGCAGTTCTTC
TRBD1	TRBV7-9	TRBJ2-3	-	CASSLAWTGTRTDTQYF	TGTGCCAGCAGCTTAGCCTGGACAGGGACGAGGACAGATACGCAGTATTTT